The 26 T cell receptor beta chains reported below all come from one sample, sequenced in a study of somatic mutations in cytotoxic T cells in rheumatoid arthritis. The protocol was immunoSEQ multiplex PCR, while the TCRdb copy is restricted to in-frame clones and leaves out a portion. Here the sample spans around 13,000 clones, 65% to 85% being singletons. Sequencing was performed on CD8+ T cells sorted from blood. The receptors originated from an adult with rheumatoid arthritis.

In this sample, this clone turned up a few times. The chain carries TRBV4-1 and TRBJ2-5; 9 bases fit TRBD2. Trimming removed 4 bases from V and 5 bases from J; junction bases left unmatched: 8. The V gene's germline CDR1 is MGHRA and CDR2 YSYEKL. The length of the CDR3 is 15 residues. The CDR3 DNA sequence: TGCGCCAGCAGCCTTAGATTAGCGGGAGACGAGACCCAGTACTTC. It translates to CASSLRLAGDETQYF.

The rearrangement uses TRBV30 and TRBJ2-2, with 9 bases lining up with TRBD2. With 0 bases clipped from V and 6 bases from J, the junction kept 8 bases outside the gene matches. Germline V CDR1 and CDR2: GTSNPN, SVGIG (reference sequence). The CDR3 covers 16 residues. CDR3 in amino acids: CAWSVLAGRAPGELFF. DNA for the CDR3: TGTGCCTGGAGTGTTCTAGCGGGACGAGCTCCCGGGGAGCTGTTTTTT.

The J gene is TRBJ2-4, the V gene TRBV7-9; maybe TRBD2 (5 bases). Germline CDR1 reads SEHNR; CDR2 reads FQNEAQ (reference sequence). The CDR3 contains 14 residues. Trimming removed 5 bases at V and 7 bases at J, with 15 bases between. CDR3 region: CASSDGPRGNIQYF. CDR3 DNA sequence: TGTGCCAGCAGCGACGGGCCGCGAGGGAACATTCAGTACTTC.

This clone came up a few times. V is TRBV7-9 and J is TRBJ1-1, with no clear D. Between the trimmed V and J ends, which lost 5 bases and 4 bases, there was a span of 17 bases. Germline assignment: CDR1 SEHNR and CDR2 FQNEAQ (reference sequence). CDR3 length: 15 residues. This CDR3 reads CASSPYGSWGTEAFF. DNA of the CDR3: TGTGCCAGCAGCCCCTACGGGTCTTGGGGCACTGAAGCTTTCTTT.

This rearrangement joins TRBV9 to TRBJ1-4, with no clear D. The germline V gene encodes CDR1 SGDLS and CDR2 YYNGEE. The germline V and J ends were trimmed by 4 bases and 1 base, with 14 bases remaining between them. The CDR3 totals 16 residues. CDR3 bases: TGTGCCAGCAGCCTAGGTCGATTTGGAACTAATGAAAAACTGTTTTTT. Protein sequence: CASSLGRFGTNEKLFF.

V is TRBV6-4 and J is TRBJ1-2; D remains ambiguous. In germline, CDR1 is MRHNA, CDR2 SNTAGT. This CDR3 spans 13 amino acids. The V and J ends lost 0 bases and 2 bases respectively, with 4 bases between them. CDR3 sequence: CASSDSGNYGYTF. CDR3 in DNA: TGTGCCAGCAGTGACTCAGGAAACTATGGCTACACCTTC.

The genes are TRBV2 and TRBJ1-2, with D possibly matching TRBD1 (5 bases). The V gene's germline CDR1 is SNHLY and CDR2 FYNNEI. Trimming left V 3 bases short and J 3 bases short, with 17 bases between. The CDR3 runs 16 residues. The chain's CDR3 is CASSDYTTAIDYGYTF. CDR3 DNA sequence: TGTGCCAGCAGTGACTATACGACAGCGATCGACTATGGCTACACCTTC.

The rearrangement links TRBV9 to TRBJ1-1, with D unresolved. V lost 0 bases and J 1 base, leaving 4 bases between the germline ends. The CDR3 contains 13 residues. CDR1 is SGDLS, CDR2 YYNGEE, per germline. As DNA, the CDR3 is TGTGCCAGCAGCGTAGATGCGAACACTGAAGCTTTCTTT. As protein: CASSVDANTEAFF.

The CDR3 DNA reads TGTGCCAGCAGTTACAAATTAGGGAATGAGCAGTTCTTC. Its translation is CASSYKLGNEQFF. This rearrangement joins TRBV6-6 to TRBJ2-1; D uncertain. The CDR3 contains 13 residues. The V end lost 2 bases, the J end lost 7 bases, and 9 bases lay between the germline ends. CDR1 and CDR2 from the germline V gene are MNHNY and SVGAGI (reference sequence).

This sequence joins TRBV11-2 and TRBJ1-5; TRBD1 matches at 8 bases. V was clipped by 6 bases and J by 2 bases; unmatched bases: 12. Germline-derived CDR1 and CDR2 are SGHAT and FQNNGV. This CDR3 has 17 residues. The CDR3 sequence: CASSSGLSDRGNQPQHF. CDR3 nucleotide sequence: TGTGCCAGCAGTTCAGGACTATCGGACAGGGGCAATCAGCCCCAGCATTTT.

The CDR3 DNA sequence: TGCAGCGTTGAAGATAGGGGCATAGCGGGAGAGGGGGACATTCAGTACTTC. The encoded protein is CSVEDRGIAGEGDIQYF. The chain recombines TRBV29-1 with TRBJ2-4, with 9 bases lining up with TRBD2. V shed 0 bases, J shed 8 bases, and the junction held 14 bases outside the gene matches. Looked up from germline, CDR1 is SQVTM and CDR2 is ANQGSEA. The CDR3 sequence is 17 residues long.

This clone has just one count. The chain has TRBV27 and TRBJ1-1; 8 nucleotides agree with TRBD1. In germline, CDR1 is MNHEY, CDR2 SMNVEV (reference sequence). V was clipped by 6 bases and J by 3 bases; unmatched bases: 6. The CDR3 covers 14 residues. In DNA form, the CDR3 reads TGTGCCAGCAGCGCCCCGACAGGGGACACTGAAGCTTTCTTT. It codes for CASSAPTGDTEAFF.

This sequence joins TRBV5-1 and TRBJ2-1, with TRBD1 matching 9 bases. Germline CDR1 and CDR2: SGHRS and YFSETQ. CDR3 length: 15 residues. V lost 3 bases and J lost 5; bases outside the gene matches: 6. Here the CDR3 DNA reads TGCGCCAGCAGCTACCGGGACAGGGTCAACAATGAGCAGTTCTTC. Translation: CASSYRDRVNNEQFF.

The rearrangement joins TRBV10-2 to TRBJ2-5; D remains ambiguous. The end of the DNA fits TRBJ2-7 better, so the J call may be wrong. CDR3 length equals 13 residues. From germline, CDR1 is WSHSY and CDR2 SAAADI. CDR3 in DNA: TGCGCCAGCAGTGAGGGCAACTCCTACGAGCAGTACTTC. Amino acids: CASSEGNSYEQYF.

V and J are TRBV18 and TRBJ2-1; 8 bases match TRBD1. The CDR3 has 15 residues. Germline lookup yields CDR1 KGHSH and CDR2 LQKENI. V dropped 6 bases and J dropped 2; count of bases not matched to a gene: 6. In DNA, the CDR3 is TGTGCCAGCTCCCCGACAGGGGACACCTACAATGAGCAGTTCTTC. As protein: CASSPTGDTYNEQFF.

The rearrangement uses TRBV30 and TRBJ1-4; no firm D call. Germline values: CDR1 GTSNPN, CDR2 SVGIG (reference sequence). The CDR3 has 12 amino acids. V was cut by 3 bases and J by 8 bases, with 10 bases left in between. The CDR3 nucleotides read TGTGCCTGGAGCCCCGGGAGGGAAAAACTGTTTTTT. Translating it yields CAWSPGREKLFF.

CDR3 protein: CASSHSAPEGYNEQFF. CDR3 bases: TGTGCCAGCAGCCACAGCGCCCCAGAGGGGTACAATGAGCAGTTCTTC. The chain recombines TRBV11-2 with TRBJ2-1, with D possibly called TRBD1 or TRBD2 (5 bases each). CDR1 SGHAT and CDR2 FQNNGV come from the germline V gene. The CDR3 is 16 amino acids. The V end was cut by 5 bases, the J end by 4 bases, with 18 bases between.

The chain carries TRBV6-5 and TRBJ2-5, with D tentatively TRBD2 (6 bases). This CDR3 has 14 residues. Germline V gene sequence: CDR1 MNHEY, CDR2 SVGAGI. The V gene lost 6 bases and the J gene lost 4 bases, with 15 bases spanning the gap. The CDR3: CASSLGGTGETQYF. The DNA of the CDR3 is TGTGCCAGCAGCCTGGGGGGAACGGGAGAGACCCAGTACTTC.

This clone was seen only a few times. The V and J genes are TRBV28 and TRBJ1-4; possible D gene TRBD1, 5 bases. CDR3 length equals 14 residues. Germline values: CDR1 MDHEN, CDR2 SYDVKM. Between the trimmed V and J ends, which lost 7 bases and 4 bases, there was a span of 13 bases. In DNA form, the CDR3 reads TGTGCCAGCACCAGTCGGGGACTTAATGAAAAACTGTTTTTT. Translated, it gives CASTSRGLNEKLFF.

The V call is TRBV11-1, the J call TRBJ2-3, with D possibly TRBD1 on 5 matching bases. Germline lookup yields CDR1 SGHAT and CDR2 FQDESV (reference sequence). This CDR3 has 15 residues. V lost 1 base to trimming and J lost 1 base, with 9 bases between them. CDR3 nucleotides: TGTGCCAGCAGCTTAGGGGGCTCGGGCACAGATACGCAGTATTTT. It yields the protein CASSLGGSGTDTQYF.

The CDR3 reads CASSAKGAWTEAFF. In nucleotides, the CDR3 is TGTGCCAGTAGTGCAAAGGGGGCTTGGACTGAAGCTTTCTTT. This sequence joins TRBV19 and TRBJ1-1; 7 bases are shared with TRBD1. Per germline, CDR1 LNHDA and CDR2 SQIVND (reference sequence). The CDR3 extends over 14 amino acids. With V trimmed by 5 bases and J by 5 bases, 8 bases remained unmatched.

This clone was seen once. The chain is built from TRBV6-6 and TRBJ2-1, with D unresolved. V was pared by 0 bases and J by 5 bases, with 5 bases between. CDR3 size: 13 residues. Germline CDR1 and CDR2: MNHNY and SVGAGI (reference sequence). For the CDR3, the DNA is TGTGCCAGCAGTTACTCGTTCAACAATGAGCAGTTCTTC. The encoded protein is CASSYSFNNEQFF.

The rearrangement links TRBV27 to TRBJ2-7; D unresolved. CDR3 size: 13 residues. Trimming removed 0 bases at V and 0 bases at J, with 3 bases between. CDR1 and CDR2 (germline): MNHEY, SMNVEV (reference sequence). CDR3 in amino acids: CASSLSTSYEQYF. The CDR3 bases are TGTGCCAGCAGTTTATCGACCTCCTACGAGCAGTACTTC.

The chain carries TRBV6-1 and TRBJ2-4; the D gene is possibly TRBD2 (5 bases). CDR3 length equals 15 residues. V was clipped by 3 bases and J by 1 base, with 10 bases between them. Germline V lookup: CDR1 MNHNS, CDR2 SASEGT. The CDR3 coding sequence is TGTGCCAGCAGTGAGGCGGAGGCGGCCAAAAACATTCAGTACTTC. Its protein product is CASSEAEAAKNIQYF.

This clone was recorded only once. The CDR3 region has the DNA TGTGCCAGCAGTTTCCTTCCATGGGACGGCAATCAGCCCCAGCATTTT. Translated: CASSFLPWDGNQPQHF. This chain connects TRBV27 to TRBJ1-5; perhaps TRBD1 as D (5 bases). Germline assignment: CDR1 MNHEY and CDR2 SMNVEV (reference sequence). V lost 3 bases, J lost 2 bases, and 14 bases lay in between. This CDR3 comprises 16 residues.

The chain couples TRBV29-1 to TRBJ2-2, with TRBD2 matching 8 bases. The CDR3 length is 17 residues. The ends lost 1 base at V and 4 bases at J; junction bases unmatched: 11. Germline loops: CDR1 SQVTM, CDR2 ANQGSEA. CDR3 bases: TGCAGCGTTGAAGCATTTGCGGGAGGAACCTTCACCGGGGAGCTGTTTTTT. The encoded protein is CSVEAFAGGTFTGELFF.